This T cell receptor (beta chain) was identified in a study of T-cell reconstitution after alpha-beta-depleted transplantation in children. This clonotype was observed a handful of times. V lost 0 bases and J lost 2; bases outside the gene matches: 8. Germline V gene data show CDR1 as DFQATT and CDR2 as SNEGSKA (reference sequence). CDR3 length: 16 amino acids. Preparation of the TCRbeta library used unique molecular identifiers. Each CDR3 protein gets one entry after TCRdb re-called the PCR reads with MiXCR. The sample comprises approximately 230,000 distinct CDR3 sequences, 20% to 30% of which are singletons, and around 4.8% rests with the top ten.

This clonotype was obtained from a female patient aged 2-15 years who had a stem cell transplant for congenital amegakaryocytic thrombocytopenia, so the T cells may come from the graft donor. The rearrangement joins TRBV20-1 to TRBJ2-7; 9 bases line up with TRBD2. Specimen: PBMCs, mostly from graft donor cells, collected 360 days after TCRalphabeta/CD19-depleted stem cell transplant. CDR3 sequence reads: CSARDFGGRAPYEQYF. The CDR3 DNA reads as TGCAGTGCTAGAGATTTCGGCGGGAGGGCCCCCTACGAGCAGTACTTC.